This T cell receptor (beta chain) derives from a study of T cells after yellow fever vaccination. In the case of this clonotype: What it recognizes is unknown.

Study outcomes and limitations: Some clonotypes, a small share, were shared between CD4 and CD8 compartments.

The TCR cDNA carried a universal primer site and UMIs from 5'RACE template switching. TCRdb ran MiXCR on the 5' RACE reads and lists one entry per CDR3 protein. The sample contains some 300,000 distinct CDR3 sequences, 7.5% to 9.5% of which appear only once. The receptor was isolated from a man between 18 and 29 years old who received the YFV17D yellow fever vaccine. This sample comprised CD4+ T cells sorted from PBMCs, obtained 5 days after the yellow fever booster vaccination.

In nucleotides, the CDR3 is TGCGCCAGCAGCTTGAGTCTGGCTTGGGCTATCACAGATACGCAGTATTTT. Amino acid sequence: CASSLSLAWAITDTQYF. The chain couples TRBV5-1 to TRBJ2-3; D is undetermined. Germline V gene lookup returns CDR1 SGHRS and CDR2 YFSETQ. The CDR3 spans 17 residues. Trimming took off 1 base at V and 2 bases at J, with 17 bases between the two ends.